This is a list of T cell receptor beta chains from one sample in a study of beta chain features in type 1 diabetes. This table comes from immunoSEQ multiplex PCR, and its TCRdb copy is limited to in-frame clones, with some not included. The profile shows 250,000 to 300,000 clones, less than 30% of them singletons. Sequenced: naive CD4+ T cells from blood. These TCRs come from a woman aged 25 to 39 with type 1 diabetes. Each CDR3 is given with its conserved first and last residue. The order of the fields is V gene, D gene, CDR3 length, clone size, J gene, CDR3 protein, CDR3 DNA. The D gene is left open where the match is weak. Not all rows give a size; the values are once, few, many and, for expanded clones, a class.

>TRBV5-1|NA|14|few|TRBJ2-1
CASSLGGVGDEQFF
TGCGCCAGCAGCTTGGGGGGAGTGGGCGATGAGCAGTTCTTC
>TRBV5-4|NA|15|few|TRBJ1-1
CASSLEERANTEAFF
TGTGCCAGCAGCTTGGAGGAGAGGGCGAACACTGAAGCTTTCTTT
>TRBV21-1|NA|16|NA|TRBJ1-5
CASSKKARRRLQPQHF
TGTGCCAGCAGCAAAAAGGCCCGGAGGCGTCTACAGCCCCAGCATTTT
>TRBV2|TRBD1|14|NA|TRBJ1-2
CASSATGINYGYTF
TGTGCCAGCAGCGCGACAGGGATTAACTATGGCTACACCTTC
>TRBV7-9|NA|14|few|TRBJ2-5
CASSLQGREETQYF
TGTGCCAGCAGCTTACAGGGTAGGGAAGAGACCCAGTACTTC
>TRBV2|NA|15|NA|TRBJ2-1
CASSRLANGLGEQFF
TGTGCCAGCAGCAGACTGGCGAATGGGTTGGGTGAGCAGTTCTTC
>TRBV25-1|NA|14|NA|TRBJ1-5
CASSENGVSQPQHF
TGTGCCAGCAGTGAAAACGGGGTGTCTCAGCCCCAGCATTTT
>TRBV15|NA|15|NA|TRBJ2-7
CATSQPTGSPLEQYF
TGTGCCACCAGTCAACCTACAGGGAGCCCCCTGGAGCAGTACTTC
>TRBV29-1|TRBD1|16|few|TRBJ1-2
CSVEDSGTGINYGYTF
TGCAGCGTTGAAGATTCCGGGACAGGTATTAACTATGGCTACACCTTC
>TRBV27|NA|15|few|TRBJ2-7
CASSPRVSGIHEQYF
TGTGCCAGCAGCCCCCGAGTCTCGGGGATCCACGAGCAGTACTTC
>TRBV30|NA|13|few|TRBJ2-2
CAWRASGTGELFF
TGTGCCTGGAGGGCCTCTGGTACCGGGGAGCTGTTTTTT
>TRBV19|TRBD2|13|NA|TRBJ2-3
CASSGGGTDTQYF
TGTGCCAGTAGTGGGGGGGGCACAGATACGCAGTATTTT
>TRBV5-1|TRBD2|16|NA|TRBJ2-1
CASSLQLAGNYNEQFF
TGCGCCAGCAGCTTGCAATTAGCGGGAAATTACAATGAGCAGTTCTTC
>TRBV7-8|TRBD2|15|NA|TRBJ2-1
CASSRTSGSLGEQFF
TGTGCCAGCAGCCGGACTAGCGGGAGTTTGGGTGAGCAGTTCTTC
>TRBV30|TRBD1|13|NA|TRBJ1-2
CAWSGQGDYGYTF
TGTGCCTGGAGCGGACAGGGCGACTATGGCTACACCTTC
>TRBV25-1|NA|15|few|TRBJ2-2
CASSAASGDPGELFF
TGTGCCAGCAGTGCCGCTTCGGGAGACCCCGGGGAGCTGTTTTTT
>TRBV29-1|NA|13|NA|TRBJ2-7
CSVEKGDSYEQYF
TGCAGCGTTGAAAAGGGGGACTCCTACGAGCAGTACTTC
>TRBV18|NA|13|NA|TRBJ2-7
CASSPNRAVEQYF
TGTGCCAGCTCACCAAATAGAGCGGTCGAGCAGTACTTC
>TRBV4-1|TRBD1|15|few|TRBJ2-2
CASSQGTGGPGELFF
TGCGCCAGCAGCCAAGGGACAGGGGGTCCCGGGGAGCTGTTTTTT
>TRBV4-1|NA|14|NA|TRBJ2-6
CASSPPNGANVLTF
TGCGCCAGCAGCCCCCCTAACGGGGCCAACGTCCTGACTTTC
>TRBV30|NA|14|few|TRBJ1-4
CAWSADIVYEKLFF
TGTGCCTGGAGTGCGGACATAGTTTATGAAAAACTGTTTTTT
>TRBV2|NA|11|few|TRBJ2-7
CASRSWVEQYF
TGTGCCAGCCGTAGCTGGGTTGAGCAGTACTTC
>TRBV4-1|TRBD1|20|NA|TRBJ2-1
CASSQEGTGIISKEYNEQFF
TGCGCCAGCAGCCAAGAAGGGACAGGGATTATAAGTAAGGAATACAATGAGCAGTTCTTC
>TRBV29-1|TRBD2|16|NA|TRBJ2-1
CSVALSLAGAYNEQFF
TGCAGCGTTGCCCTATCCCTAGCGGGAGCCTACAATGAGCAGTTCTTC
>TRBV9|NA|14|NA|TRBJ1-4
CASSVGPGGEKLFF
TGTGCCAGCAGCGTAGGACCCGGCGGGGAAAAACTGTTTTTT
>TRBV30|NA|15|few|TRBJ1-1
CAWSLPRTGNTEAFF
TGTGCCTGGAGTCTTCCTCGCACGGGAAACACTGAAGCTTTCTTT
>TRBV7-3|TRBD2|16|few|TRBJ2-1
CASSALAGSAYNEQFF
TGTGCCAGCAGCGCCTTAGCGGGATCCGCCTACAATGAGCAGTTCTTC
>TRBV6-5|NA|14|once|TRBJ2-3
CASTQRQPGGTQYF
TGTGCCAGCACACAAAGACAGCCCGGCGGTACGCAGTATTTT
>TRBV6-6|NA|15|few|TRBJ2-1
CASSFTRSSYNEQFF
TGTGCCAGCAGTTTCACTAGATCGTCTTACAATGAGCAGTTCTTC
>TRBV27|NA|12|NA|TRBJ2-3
CASSLRGDTQYF
TGTGCCAGCAGTCTCAGGGGTGATACGCAGTATTTT
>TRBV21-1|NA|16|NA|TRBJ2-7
CASILGLALSSYEQYF
TGTGCCAGCATCCTGGGACTAGCGTTAAGCTCCTACGAGCAGTACTTC
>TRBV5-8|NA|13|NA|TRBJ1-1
CASSLMRGTEAFF
TGTGCCAGCAGCTTGATGCGAGGCACTGAAGCTTTCTTT
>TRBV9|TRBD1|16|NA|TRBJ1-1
CASNPYGQGGNTEAFF
TGTGCCAGCAACCCCTACGGACAGGGGGGGAACACTGAAGCTTTCTTT
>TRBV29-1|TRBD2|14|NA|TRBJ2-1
CSVNLRLAHNEQFF
TGCAGCGTTAATTTGCGACTAGCCCACAATGAGCAGTTCTTC
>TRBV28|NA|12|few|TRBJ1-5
CASSLTGQPQHF
TGTGCCAGCAGTTTAACTGGTCAGCCCCAGCATTTT
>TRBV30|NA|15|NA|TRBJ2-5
CAWSVGAGSKETQYF
TGTGCCTGGAGTGTAGGGGCCGGGAGTAAAGAGACCCAGTACTTC
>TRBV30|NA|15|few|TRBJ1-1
CAWSVRGPLNTEAFF
TGTGCCTGGAGTGTACGCGGGCCGTTGAACACTGAAGCTTTCTTT
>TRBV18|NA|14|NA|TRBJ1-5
CASSAEATHQPQHF
TGTGCCAGCTCGGCAGAGGCAACGCATCAGCCCCAGCATTTT
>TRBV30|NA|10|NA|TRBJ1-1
CAWIPAEAFF
TGTGCCTGGATTCCCGCTGAAGCTTTCTTT
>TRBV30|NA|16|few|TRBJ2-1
CAWSALEGLVTNEQFF
TGTGCCTGGAGCGCCTTAGAGGGCTTAGTCACCAATGAGCAGTTCTTC
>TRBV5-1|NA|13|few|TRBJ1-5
CASSLEQDQPQHF
TGCGCCAGCAGCTTGGAACAGGATCAGCCCCAGCATTTT
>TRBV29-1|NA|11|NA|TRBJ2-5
CSVDSAETQYF
TGCAGCGTTGACAGTGCAGAGACCCAGTACTTC
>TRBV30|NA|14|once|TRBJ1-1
CAWSGPTVNTEAFF
TGTGCCTGGAGTGGCCCTACAGTGAACACTGAAGCTTTCTTT
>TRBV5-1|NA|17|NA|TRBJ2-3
CASSLGRQGTSTDTQYF
TGCGCCAGCAGCTTGGGTCGGCAGGGTACTAGCACAGATACGCAGTATTTT
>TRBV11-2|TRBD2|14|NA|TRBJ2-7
CASSLTSGRIKQYF
TGTGCCAGCAGCTTAACTAGCGGGAGAATTAAGCAGTACTTC